This TCR beta chain was sequenced in a study of response to subunit inactivated influenza vaccine (dated by TCRdb to between 2018 and 2020). In terms of the full investigation: Deep quantitative T cell receptor repertoire profiling was used in the study to track responses to a trivalent subunit inactivated influenza vaccine. Overall study outcomes, separate from this receptor: The authors suggested that each seasonal influenza vaccination may recruit only a limited number of new T cells.

There are a few counts of this clonotype. Its antigen specificity is not known. Nothing much larger sits one base from this clone, and base qualities are not available. The CDR3 goes from the cysteine to the phenylalanine over 13 residues. The read is trimmed to its CDR3 DNA, 39 bases read in frame from base 1. The junction carries 16 bases between V and J, which are trimmed by 7 bases and 7 bases respectively. The germline V gene (reference sequence) gives CDR1 as DFQATT and CDR2 as SNEGSKA. The method was RT-PCR. The instrument was an Illumina HiSeq 2500. TCRdb reanalyzed the raw reads on its own, using fastp at Q25 for trimming and MiXCR for clone calling, and kept in-frame beta chains. A single entry per CDR3 protein holds the most common genes and DNA from its merged rows. This sample comprises 650,000 to 700,000 distinct CDR3 sequences, about a sixth of them detected only once. The ten most abundant clones make up 9.5% to 13% of the sample.

The clonotype originates from a man aged 50-59 years who received an inactivated influenza vaccine. Donor details come from another sample of the same person, matched by shared clones. The chain links TRBV20-1 with TRBJ1-4, with the D gene uncertain. Material: PBMCs from blood, obtained 11 to 12 days after vaccination. The CDR3 in this case is CSGLEGPAEKLFF. In nucleotide form, the sequence is TGCAGTGGGTTAGAGGGTCCGGCTGAAAAACTGTTTTTT.